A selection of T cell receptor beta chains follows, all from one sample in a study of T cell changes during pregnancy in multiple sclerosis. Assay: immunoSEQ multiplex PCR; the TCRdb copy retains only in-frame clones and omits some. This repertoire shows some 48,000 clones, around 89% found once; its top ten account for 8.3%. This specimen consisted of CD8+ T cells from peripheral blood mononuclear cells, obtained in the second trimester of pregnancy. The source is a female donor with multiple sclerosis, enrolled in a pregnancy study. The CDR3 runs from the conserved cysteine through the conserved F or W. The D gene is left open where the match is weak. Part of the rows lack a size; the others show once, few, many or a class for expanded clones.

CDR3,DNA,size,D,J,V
CASSPEPGQPDPTEAFF,TGTGCCAGCAGCCCAGAACCGGGACAGCCCGATCCCACTGAAGCTTTCTTT,NA,TRBD1,TRBJ1-1,TRBV7-6
CASSPRTDSYEQYF,TGTGCCAGCAGCCCGAGGACTGATTCCTACGAGCAGTACTTC,NA,NA,TRBJ2-7,TRBV7-9
CATQTGGVLNEQFF,TGTGCCACCCAGACAGGGGGCGTTTTAAATGAGCAGTTCTTC,NA,TRBD1,TRBJ2-1,TRBV25-1
CATSRDLAGQGDTQYF,TGTGCCACCAGCAGGGACCTAGCGGGGCAAGGGGATACGCAGTATTTT,NA,TRBD2,TRBJ2-3,TRBV15
CASSAHSGDLPEQYF,TGTGCCAGCAGCGCCCATAGCGGCGACCTCCCCGAGCAGTACTTC,NA,NA,TRBJ2-7,TRBV9
CASSDRGENQPQHF,TGTGCCAGCAGTGACAGGGGGGAGAATCAGCCCCAGCATTTT,few,TRBD1,TRBJ1-5,TRBV6-6
CASSWGQGYTEAFF,TGTGCCAGCAGTTGGGGACAGGGCTACACTGAAGCTTTCTTT,NA,TRBD1,TRBJ1-1,TRBV6-5
CASSQPSLRAGELFF,TGTGCCAGCAGCCAGCCGTCCTTGAGGGCCGGGGAGCTGTTTTTT,NA,NA,TRBJ2-2,TRBV7-9
CASSLSRGGYNEQFF,TGTGCCAGCAGTTTATCGCGGGGTGGCTACAATGAGCAGTTCTTC,NA,NA,TRBJ2-1,TRBV27
CASRQPSGNTIYF,TGTGCCAGCAGACAGCCCTCTGGAAACACCATATATTTT,NA,NA,TRBJ1-3,TRBV21-1
CSVETSGGLDYEQYF,TGCAGCGTTGAGACTAGCGGGGGCCTCGACTACGAGCAGTACTTC,NA,TRBD2,TRBJ2-7,TRBV29-1
CASSQVDGEQETQYF,TGTGCCAGCAGCCAAGTGGACGGGGAACAAGAGACCCAGTACTTC,NA,NA,TRBJ2-5,TRBV4-2
CSVYLAGGPHEQFF,TGCAGCGTGTACCTAGCGGGGGGGCCCCATGAGCAGTTCTTC,NA,TRBD2,TRBJ2-1,TRBV29-1
CASSSGTEDNEQFF,TGTGCCAGCAGCTCCGGGACAGAGGACAATGAGCAGTTCTTC,once,TRBD1,TRBJ2-1,TRBV7-3